This T cell receptor beta chain comes out of a study of cytomegalovirus exposure and HLA in healthy donors. The overall study: A prior analysis found 90 million to 120 million unique TCR beta sequences from 150 million to 200 million T cells. General study points: Indistinguishable V segments such as TRBV6-2 and TRBV6-3 were excluded. Upon later analysis, TCR association rates were observed to vary by HLA locus, being highest for DRB1 and lowest for HLA-C.

A multiplex PCR was run with 60 Vbeta primers and 13 Jbeta primers. The assay was immunoSEQ multiplex PCR, and TCRdb's table has in-frame clones only and misses some. The repertoire consists of approximately 100,000 clones, with over 60% occurring once and the leading ten covering around 6.1%. Nominally healthy donors provided the samples, though records likely missed some immune exposures. With regard to this clone: The antigen remains unidentified.

CDR3 size: 17 residues. The V end was cut by 4 bases, the J end by 0 bases, with 17 bases between. From germline, CDR1 is SGHDT and CDR2 YYEEEE. The rearrangement uses TRBV5-6 and TRBJ2-4; D perhaps matches TRBD1 (6 bases). The sequencing sample was made of PBMCs. The sequence was collected from a man between 60 and 75 years old in good health and CMV-seropositive. The CDR3 region has the DNA TGTGCCAGCAGCAAAGATCAGGGGCACCTAGCCAAAAACATTCAGTACTTC. As protein: CASSKDQGHLAKNIQYF.